A single sample gave rise to the 27 T cell receptor beta chains below, sequenced in a study of cytomegalovirus exposure and HLA in healthy donors. PCR amplification relied on 60 Vbeta primers (plus 13 Jbeta primers). The assay was immunoSEQ multiplex PCR, and TCRdb's table has in-frame clones only and misses some. The sample lists around 150,000 clones, roughly 82% occurring once. The sample taken for sequencing was PBMCs. The receptors originated from a man aged 50-60 years in good health and CMV-seropositive.

This clone was seen just once. The CDR3 here is CACLDPTGANVLTF. The CDR3 DNA is TGTGCCTGTCTAGACCCCACGGGGGCCAACGTCCTGACTTTC. The rearrangement links TRBV10-3 to TRBJ2-6; D not certain. The CDR3 loop spans 14 amino acids. V dropped 11 bases and J dropped 4 bases, with 15 bases sitting between them. In germline, CDR1 is ENHRY, CDR2 SYGVKD.

V gene TRBV18 combines with J gene TRBJ2-7; TRBD1 aligns across 9 bases. The V segment lost 6 bases and the J segment 5 bases; nucleotides outside the gene matches: 26. Germline assignment: CDR1 KGHSH and CDR2 LQKENI. The CDR3 is made up of 20 amino acids. DNA for the CDR3: TGTGCCAGCTCGCAAAACTCCGGGACAGGGAATGGTCACGGGGGAAACGAGCAGTACTTC. This gives the protein CASSQNSGTGNGHGGNEQYF.

The V gene is TRBV28, the J gene TRBJ1-2; TRBD1 matches 7 bases. The ends lost 7 bases at V and 4 bases at J; junction bases unmatched: 6. Per the germline V gene, CDR1 is MDHEN and CDR2 is SYDVKM. There are 13 residues in the CDR3. The CDR3 sequence is CASKGAAPYGYTF. In DNA, the CDR3 is TGTGCCAGCAAGGGGGCGGCGCCCTATGGCTACACCTTC.

This clone was observed once. The chain is built from TRBV28 and TRBJ2-1; no definite D call. Germline V gene sequence: CDR1 MDHEN, CDR2 SYDVKM. V shed 3 bases and J shed 7 bases, with 7 bases lying between them. CDR3 size: 12 residues. The CDR3: CASSLRFNEQFF. In DNA, the CDR3 is TGTGCCAGCAGTTTGCGATTTAATGAGCAGTTCTTC. Variable domain in full (rest from reference TRBV28 and TRBJ2-1): DVKVTQSSRYLVKRTGEKVFLECVQDMDHENMFWYRQDPGLGLRLIYFSYDVKMKEKGDIPEGYSVSREKKERFSLILESASTNQTSMYLCASSLRFNEQFFGPGTRLTVL.

The gene calls are TRBV7-9 and TRBJ1-2; 12 bases agree with TRBD1. Germline values: CDR1 SEHNR, CDR2 FQNEAQ (reference sequence). The CDR3 length is 16 residues. The junction had 11 bases not matched to a gene; V was cut back by 4 bases and J by 8 bases. CDR3 region: CASSSALGQGAQGYTF. The CDR3 DNA reads as TGTGCCAGCAGCTCGGCGTTGGGACAGGGGGCGCAGGGCTACACCTTC.

The V gene is TRBV29-1, the J gene TRBJ2-3; 10 bases fit TRBD2. Germline CDR1 SQVTM, CDR2 ANQGSEA. V shed 3 bases and J 2 bases; nucleotides not matched to a gene: 5. CDR3 length: 15 residues. The CDR3 nucleotides read TGCAGCGTTGAGATAGCGGGGGGCCTCACAGATACGCAGTATTTT. As protein: CSVEIAGGLTDTQYF.

This clone was observed a single time. The gene calls are TRBV4-1 and TRBJ1-5; 9 bases match TRBD1. The CDR3 is 17 residues long. Germline CDR1 reads MGHRA; CDR2 reads YSYEKL. With 3 bases clipped from V and 5 bases from J, the junction kept 11 bases outside the gene matches. CDR3 nucleotide sequence: TGCGCCAGCAGCCAGGATCCCACCGGGACAGGGTATCAGCCCCAGCATTTT. It encodes CASSQDPTGTGYQPQHF.

The chain has TRBV7-2 and TRBJ1-1; D possibly corresponds to TRBD1 (6 bases). Trimming stripped 5 bases from V and 1 base from J, with 8 bases between. The CDR3 runs to 13 residues. The germline V gene encodes CDR1 SGHTA and CDR2 FQGNSA. In DNA, the CDR3 is TGTGCCAGCAGCCCAGGGGAGAACACTGAAGCTTTCTTT. It is translated as CASSPGENTEAFF.

This clone was counted only a few times. In DNA form, the CDR3 reads TGTGCCAGCAGTTCTGGGACAGGCCCCTATGGCTACACCTTC. Translating it yields CASSSGTGPYGYTF. The V gene is TRBV7-2, the J gene TRBJ1-2, with 8 bases lining up with TRBD1. The CDR3 totals 14 residues. Germline CDR1 and CDR2: SGHTA and FQGNSA. With V trimmed by 6 bases and J by 4 bases, 7 bases remained unmatched.

V gene TRBV25-1 combines with J gene TRBJ1-2; unclear D gene. V was clipped by 7 bases and J by 2 bases, with 11 bases between them. The germline CDR1 and CDR2 sequences are MGHDK and SYGVNS. This CDR3 contains 13 residues. The CDR3 here is CASTPLGNYGYTF. The CDR3 DNA is TGTGCCAGCACCCCCCTGGGCAACTATGGCTACACCTTC.

The chain has TRBV28 and TRBJ2-2, with TRBD2 matching over 9 bases. From germline, CDR1 is MDHEN and CDR2 SYDVKM. The length of the CDR3 is 17 residues. The V gene end was trimmed by 3 bases and the J gene end by 7 bases; junction bases not matched to a gene: 12. CDR3 nucleotides: TGTGCCAGCAGTTTTCCTCAGGGACTAGCTGGGGGCGGGGAGCTGTTTTTT. This codes for CASSFPQGLAGGGELFF.

V usage is TRBV7-3 and J usage is TRBJ2-2; TRBD1 agrees at 7 bases. Germline CDR1 SGHTA, CDR2 FQGTGA. After removal of 0 bases from V and 6 bases from J, the junction contained 7 bases not matched to a gene. The CDR3 is 16 amino acids. In DNA form, the CDR3 reads TGTGCCAGCAGCTTAACAGGGGGCGGTAGTCCCGGGGAGCTGTTTTTT. It specifies CASSLTGGGSPGELFF.

The chain has TRBV10-2 and TRBJ2-7; D call uncertain. CDR1 is WSHSY and CDR2 is SAAADI in the germline V gene. V dropped 6 bases and J dropped 2 bases, with 14 bases sitting between them. The CDR3 runs to 14 residues. The CDR3 region has the DNA TGCGCCAGCAGGATGCAGGATTATCCCTACGAGCAGTACTTC. This encodes CASRMQDYPYEQYF.

This rearrangement joins TRBV28 to TRBJ1-1, with 7 bases fitting TRBD1. The V segment lost 6 bases and the J segment 4 bases; nucleotides outside the gene matches: 8. CDR3 length equals 14 residues. Germline V gene lookup returns CDR1 MDHEN and CDR2 SYDVKM. CDR3 nucleotide sequence: TGTGCCAGCAGCGGGACAGCCCGCGGCACTGAAGCTTTCTTT. This gives the protein CASSGTARGTEAFF.

This clone was observed a few times. DNA of the CDR3: TGTGCCAGCAGCTTAGGGCGGCTCTATGGCTACACCTTC. Translation gives CASSLGRLYGYTF. The chain recombines TRBV7-2 with TRBJ1-2; no definite D call. The CDR3 contains 13 residues. CDR1 is SGHTA, CDR2 FQGNSA, per germline. Trimming took off 1 base at V and 4 bases at J, with 7 bases between the two ends.

V and J are TRBV29-1 and TRBJ2-1; 9 bases align to TRBD1. The V gene end was trimmed by 3 bases and the J gene end by 8 bases; junction bases not matched to a gene: 5. The CDR3 sequence is 13 residues long. Germline CDR1 is SQVTM and CDR2 is ANQGSEA. The CDR3 DNA is TGCAGCGTTGATGGACAGGGGTTAGATGAGCAGTTCTTC. This gives the protein CSVDGQGLDEQFF.

The chain uses TRBV5-1 and TRBJ1-1; 7 bases align to TRBD1. Germline values: CDR1 SGHRS, CDR2 YFSETQ. Trimming took 4 bases from V and 1 from J; bases not matched to a gene: 13. This CDR3 spans 17 amino acids. This CDR3 is CASSTGQIAYSNTEAFF. Here the CDR3 DNA reads TGCGCCAGCAGCACGGGACAGATAGCGTACTCGAACACTGAAGCTTTCTTT.

This chain connects TRBV5-6 to TRBJ1-1; D possibly corresponds to TRBD1 (5 bases). CDR3 length: 14 amino acids. Per germline, CDR1 SGHDT and CDR2 YYEEEE. The V gene lost 5 bases and the J gene lost 5 bases, with 16 bases spanning the gap. DNA for the CDR3: TGTGCCAGCAGGAAAATCAGTGGGGGGACTGAAGCTTTCTTT. Amino acid sequence: CASRKISGGTEAFF.

The chain joins TRBV7-2 to TRBJ1-6; 9 bases line up with TRBD1. Germline trimming cut 2 bases from V and 5 bases from J; bases unmatched to any gene: 7. The CDR3 runs to 17 residues. Germline V gene lookup returns CDR1 SGHTA and CDR2 FQGNSA. The CDR3 loop reads CASSLIRDRVHNSPLHF. The CDR3 DNA sequence: TGTGCCAGCAGCTTAATCCGGGACAGGGTCCATAATTCACCCCTCCACTTT. Full variable domain (missing parts from reference TRBV7-2 and TRBJ1-6): GAGVSQSPSNKVTEKGKDVELRCDPISGHTALYWYRQSLGQGLEFLIYFQGNSAPDKSGLPSDRFSAERTGGSVSTLTIQRTQQEDSAVYLCASSLIRDRVHNSPLHFGNGTRLTVT.

This rearrangement joins TRBV30 to TRBJ2-3, with a weak D call TRBD2 (6 bases). Germline CDR1 GTSNPN, CDR2 SVGIG (reference sequence). Deletions cut 3 bases from V and 4 bases from J, with 14 bases between. The CDR3 is 14 amino acids. The CDR3 spells CAWRGTGEADTQYF. The CDR3 DNA sequence: TGTGCCTGGAGGGGGACGGGAGAGGCAGATACGCAGTATTTT.

The chain joins TRBV6-1 to TRBJ1-2, with a tentative D call TRBD1 (6 bases). The V gene's germline CDR1 is MNHNS and CDR2 SASEGT. The V and J ends lost 10 bases and 4 bases respectively, with 10 bases between them. The CDR3 contains 11 residues. CDR3 DNA sequence: TGTGCCATCGACAGGAGCTATGGCTACACCTTC. Residues: CAIDRSYGYTF.

The chain carries TRBV30 and TRBJ2-2; no reliable D call. The CDR3 is 15 amino acids. Trimming removed 3 bases from V and 0 bases from J, with 11 bases in between. Germline V gives CDR1 GTSNPN, CDR2 SVGIG (reference sequence). CDR3 protein: CAWSTKLTNTGELFF. CDR3 sequence (DNA): TGTGCCTGGAGCACAAAACTAACGAACACCGGGGAGCTGTTTTTT.

The chain uses TRBV4-3 and TRBJ1-2; D unresolved. CDR3 length: 15 amino acids. The germline CDR1 and CDR2 sequences are LGHNA and YSLEER. Trimming pared 0 bases from V and 4 bases from J, leaving 12 bases between. The CDR3 is CASSQDSQTFYGYTF. In DNA, the CDR3 is TGCGCCAGCAGCCAAGATTCACAGACCTTCTATGGCTACACCTTC.

The table lists this clone with a count of one. The gene calls are TRBV1 and TRBJ2-7; TRBD2 is the table's D call and was not checked against the DNA. TRBV1 is termed a pseudogene. The CDR3 loop spans 15 amino acids. The CDR3 reads CTSSQYGLSSYEQYF. In nucleotides, the CDR3 is TGCACCAGCAGCCAATATGGTCTGAGCTCCTACGAGCAGTACTTC.

This clone was picked up a small number of times. This chain uses TRBV20-1 with TRBJ2-5; 8 bases fit TRBD2. The end of the DNA aligns better with TRBJ2-7, so the J call may be wrong. The length of the CDR3 is 11 residues. CDR1 is DFQATT and CDR2 is SNEGSKA in the germline V gene (reference sequence). The CDR3 nucleotides read TGCAGTGCAACGGGGGGGGTCGAGCAGTACTTC. It translates to CSATGGVEQYF.

A few counts support this clone. The rearrangement joins TRBV9 to TRBJ2-3; 7 nucleotides line up with TRBD2. The CDR3 totals 16 residues. CDR1 is SGDLS and CDR2 is YYNGEE in the germline V gene. The V segment lost 3 bases and the J segment 0 bases; nucleotides outside the gene matches: 7. CDR3 loop: CASSAVAGTSTDTQYF. Written as DNA, the CDR3 is TGTGCCAGCAGCGCAGTAGCGGGTACCAGCACAGATACGCAGTATTTT.

The rearrangement links TRBV7-2 to TRBJ1-5; D is uncertain. The CDR3 covers 13 residues. The V and J ends lost 3 bases and 0 bases respectively, with 3 bases between them. Germline V CDR1 and CDR2: SGHTA, FQGNSA. As DNA, the CDR3 is TGTGCCAGCAGCTTCGGTAGCAATCAGCCCCAGCATTTT. Its protein is CASSFGSNQPQHF.